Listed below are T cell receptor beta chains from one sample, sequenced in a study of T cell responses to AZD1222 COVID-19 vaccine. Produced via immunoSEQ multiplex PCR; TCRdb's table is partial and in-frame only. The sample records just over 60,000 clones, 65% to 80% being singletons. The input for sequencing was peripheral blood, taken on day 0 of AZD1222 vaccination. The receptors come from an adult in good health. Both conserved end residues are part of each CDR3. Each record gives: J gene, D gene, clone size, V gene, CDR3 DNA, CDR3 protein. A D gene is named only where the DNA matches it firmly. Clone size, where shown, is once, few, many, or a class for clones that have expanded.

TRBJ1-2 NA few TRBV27 TGTGCCAGCAGTTTACTCTCCGAGTCGTATCAGGGCTACACCTTC CASSLLSESYQGYTF
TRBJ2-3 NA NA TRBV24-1 TGTGCCACCAGTGAGGCCATCACAGATACGCAGTATTTT CATSEAITDTQYF
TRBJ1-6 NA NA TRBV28 TGTGCCAGCAGTTTAGTCGGCGGATCACCCCTCCACTTT CASSLVGGSPLHF
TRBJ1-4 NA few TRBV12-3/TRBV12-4 TGTGCCAGCAGTTTACTAGGGGGAGTAAAACTGTTTTTT CASSLLGGVKLFF
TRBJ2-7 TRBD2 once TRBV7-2 TGTGCCAGCAGCCCACCGGGGGGATACGAGCAGTACTTC CASSPPGGYEQYF
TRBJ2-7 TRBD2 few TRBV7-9 TGTGCCAGCAGCCCCCAGCGGGGGTCCTCCTACGAGCAGTACTTC CASSPQRGSSYEQYF
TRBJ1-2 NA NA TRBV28 TGTGCCAGCAGTTTAAGGCAGACCTACTATGGCTACACCTTC CASSLRQTYYGYTF
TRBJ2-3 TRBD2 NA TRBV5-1 TGCGCCAGCAGCGGACTAGCGGGGGGGACAGATACGCAGTATTTT CASSGLAGGTDTQYF
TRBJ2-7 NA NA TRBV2 TGTGCCAGCAGCCCAGGGAGCGAGCAGTACTTC CASSPGSEQYF
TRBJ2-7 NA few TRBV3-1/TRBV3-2 TGTGCCAGCAGCCAGAACGCGGGGCAGGGCGAGGAGCAGTACTTC CASSQNAGQGEEQYF
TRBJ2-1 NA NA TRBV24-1 TGTGCCACCAGTGATTACGGGGGTGAGCAGTTCTTC CATSDYGGEQFF
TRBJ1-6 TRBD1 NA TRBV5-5 TGTGCCAGCAGCTTGGCCTGGGACAGGGATTCACCCCTCCACTTT CASSLAWDRDSPLHF
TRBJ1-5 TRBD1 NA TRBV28 TGTGCCAGCAGTGGGACAGTCCTACAGCCCCAGCATTTT CASSGTVLQPQHF
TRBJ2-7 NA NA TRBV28 TGTGCCAGCGCCCCCCTGGGGGCGAGCTCCTACGAGCAGTACTTC CASAPLGASSYEQYF
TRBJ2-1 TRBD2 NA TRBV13 TGTGCCAGCAGCTTGACTAGCGGGGGGGCAGGAGTTGAGCAGTTCTTC CASSLTSGGAGVEQFF
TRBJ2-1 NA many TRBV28 TGTGCCAGCAGTTTGCGGCGGAAACACAATGAGCAGTTCTTC CASSLRRKHNEQFF
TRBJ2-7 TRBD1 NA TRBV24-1 TGTGCCACCAGTGACCCGGACAGGGCCTACGAGCAGTACTTC CATSDPDRAYEQYF
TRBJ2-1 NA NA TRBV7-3 TGTGCCAGCAGCCCCTCGGGACCACGGGTCAATGAGCAGTTCTTC CASSPSGPRVNEQFF
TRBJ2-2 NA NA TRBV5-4 TGTGCCAGCAGCTCGGCGATACCTTACACCGGGGAGCTGTTTTTT CASSSAIPYTGELFF
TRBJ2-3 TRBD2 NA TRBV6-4 TGTGCCAGCACTGCTAGCGGGGGATACACAGATACGCAGTATTTT CASTASGGYTDTQYF
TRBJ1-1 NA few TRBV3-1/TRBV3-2 TGTGCCAGCAGCCGGGGAGGGACAAACGAAGCTTTCTTT CASSRGGTNEAFF
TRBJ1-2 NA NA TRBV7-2 TGTGCCAGCAGCTTAGCGGTCCTCCCGAGAGATGGCTACACCTTC CASSLAVLPRDGYTF
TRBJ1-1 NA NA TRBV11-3 TGTGCCAGCAGCCGCAATGCAGGGAGCACTGAAGCTTTCTTT CASSRNAGSTEAFF
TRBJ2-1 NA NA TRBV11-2 TGTGCCAGCAGCTTAGTCCTCGGTGAGCAGTTCTTC CASSLVLGEQFF
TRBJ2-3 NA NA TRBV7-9 TGTGCCAGCAGCTTAGACAGGAGGACACCAGATACGCAGTATTTT CASSLDRRTPDTQYF
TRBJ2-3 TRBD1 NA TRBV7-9 TGTGCCAGCAACAGGGGGTCGGCAGATACGCAGTATTTT CASNRGSADTQYF
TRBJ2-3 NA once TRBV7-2 TGTGCCAGCAGCCCCCAGGGCCGAGGGGTGTCGGATACGCAGTATTTT CASSPQGRGVSDTQYF
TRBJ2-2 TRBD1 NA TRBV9 TGTGCCAGCAGCCACCCTACTCCGGGACAGGGCTGGACCGGGGAGCTGTTTTTT CASSHPTPGQGWTGELFF
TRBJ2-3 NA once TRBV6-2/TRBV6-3 TGTGCCAGCAGTTACAGGGCAGGGCGGGTTGGCACAGATACGCAGTATTTT CASSYRAGRVGTDTQYF
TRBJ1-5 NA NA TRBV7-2 TGTGCCAGCAGCTTACACTCCGGGAGCAATCAGCCCCAGCATTTT CASSLHSGSNQPQHF
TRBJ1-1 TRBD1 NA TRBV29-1 TGCAGCGTTGAAGGACAGGGGGCCTCTTTCTTT CSVEGQGASFF
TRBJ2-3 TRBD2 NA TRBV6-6 TGTGCCTTCGGTACTAGCGGGACCACAGATACGCAGTATTTT CAFGTSGTTDTQYF
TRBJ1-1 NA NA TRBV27 TGTGCCAGCAGTTTATACGACAGCTTTAACACTGAAGCTTTCTTT CASSLYDSFNTEAFF
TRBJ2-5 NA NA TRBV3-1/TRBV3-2 TGTGCCAGCACAGAAGGTAGTCAGGGCTACCAAGAGACCCAGTACTTC CASTEGSQGYQETQYF
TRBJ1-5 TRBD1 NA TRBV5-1 TGCGCCAGCAGCGATGGGACAGGGGGCAATCAGCCCCAGCATTTT CASSDGTGGNQPQHF
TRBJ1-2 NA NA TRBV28 TGTGCCAGCAGTTTATACGGTGTCGGCTACACCTTC CASSLYGVGYTF
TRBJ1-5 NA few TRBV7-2 TGTGCCAGCAGCCCTTACGCGGGGACCGATAGCAATCAGCCCCAGCATTTT CASSPYAGTDSNQPQHF
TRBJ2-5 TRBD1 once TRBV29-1 TGCAGCGTTGCTCGGACAGGCACCTTCCAAGAGACCCAGTACTTC CSVARTGTFQETQYF
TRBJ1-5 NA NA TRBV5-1 TGCGCCAGCAGCTTATCAGGGAATCAGCCCCAGCATTTT CASSLSGNQPQHF
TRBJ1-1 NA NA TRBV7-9 TGTGCCAGCAGCCTTCTCCGGACGGCGGGAACTGAAGCTTTCTTT CASSLLRTAGTEAFF
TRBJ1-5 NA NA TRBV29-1 TGCAGCGTTTTGACCGATAGCAATCAGCCCCAGCATTTT CSVLTDSNQPQHF
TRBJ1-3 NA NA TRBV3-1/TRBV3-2 TGTGCCAGCAGCCAAGGGGCAGGGAGAGGAAACACCATATATTTT CASSQGAGRGNTIYF
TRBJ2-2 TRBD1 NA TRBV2 TGTGCCAGCAGTGAGCAGGGGGCTAAGGCCGGGGAGCTGTTTTTT CASSEQGAKAGELFF
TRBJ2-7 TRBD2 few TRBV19 TGTGCCAGTAGTATTGGGAGGGGTCCCTACGAGCAGTACTTC CASSIGRGPYEQYF
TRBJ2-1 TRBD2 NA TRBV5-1 TGCGCCAGCAGGTTGTCTAGCGGGGACTCCTACAATGAGCAGTTCTTC CASRLSSGDSYNEQFF
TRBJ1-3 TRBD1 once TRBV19 TGTGCCACCGGGACAGGGGTTAACACCATATATTTT CATGTGVNTIYF
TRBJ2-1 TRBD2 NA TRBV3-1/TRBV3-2 TGTGCCAGCAGCCTGGAGACGGGACTAGCGGGGGCACCCTTTCGGGAGCAGTTCTTC CASSLETGLAGAPFREQFF
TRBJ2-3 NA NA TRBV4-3 TGCGCCAGCAGCCCGGAGCGGAGCACAGATACGCAGTATTTT CASSPERSTDTQYF
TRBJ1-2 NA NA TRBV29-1 TGCAGCGTCCTTGACTACTATGGCTACACCTTC CSVLDYYGYTF
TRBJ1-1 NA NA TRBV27 TGTGCCAGCAGTTCGGGAGGGGTAGCTTTCTTT CASSSGGVAFF
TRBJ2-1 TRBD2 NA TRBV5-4 TGTGCCAGCAGCTTACTAGCGGATGAGCAGTTCTTC CASSLLADEQFF
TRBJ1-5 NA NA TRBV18 TGTGCCAGCTCACGACAGAATCAGCCCCAGCATTTT CASSRQNQPQHF
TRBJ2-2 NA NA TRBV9 TGTGCCAGCAGCGTTCTCCTGGTCGCCGGGGAGCTGTTTTTT CASSVLLVAGELFF
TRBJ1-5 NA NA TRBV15 TGTGCCACCAGCAGCTCACATACCCAGCATTTT CATSSSHTQHF
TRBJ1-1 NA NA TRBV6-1 TGTGCCAGCAGTTCCGGACGGAACACTGAAGCTTTCTTT CASSSGRNTEAFF
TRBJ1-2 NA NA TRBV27 TGTGCCAGCAGTTATACGGGCCCGAACTATGGCTACACCTTC CASSYTGPNYGYTF
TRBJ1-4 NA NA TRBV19 TGTGCCAGTCAATTAGACAGTACTAATGAAAAACTGTTTTTT CASQLDSTNEKLFF
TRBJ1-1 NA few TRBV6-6 TGTGCCAGCAGTTACGGGACGGTTGAAGCTTTCTTT CASSYGTVEAFF